These 32 T cell receptor beta chains came from one sample sequenced in a study of T cells in Graves' hyperthyroidism and ophthalmopathy. RNA transcripts yielded amplified TCR beta CDR3 regions. The study used the HTBI primer set for a first-round RT-PCR of the TCR CDR3. TCRdb analysed the multiplex PCR reads with MiXCR anew, one entry per CDR3 protein. Of about 540,000 distinct CDR3 sequences listed, around 46% are singletons. The sample was peripheral blood or thyroid tissue (not recorded which). Source of these receptors: a woman aged 18-29 years with Graves' hyperthyroidism.

This clonotype came up many times. This chain uses TRBV9 with TRBJ1-1; weak D call: TRBD1 (6 bases). This CDR3 spans 14 amino acids. The germline gives CDR1 SGDLS, CDR2 YYNGEE. Trimming took off 0 bases at V and 3 bases at J, with 9 bases between the two ends. CDR3 sequence: CASSVDGGHTEAFF. CDR3 DNA: TGTGCCAGCAGCGTAGATGGGGGGCACACTGAAGCTTTCTTT.

The chain uses TRBV5-4 and TRBJ1-2; TRBD1 is a possible D gene (6 bases). CDR1 and CDR2 from the germline V gene are SGHNT and YYREEE (reference sequence). The CDR3 extends over 15 amino acids. V lost 3 bases, J lost 6 bases, and 18 bases lay in between. CDR3 sequence: CASSWPQGYSHGYTF. CDR3 DNA: TGTGCCAGCAGCTGGCCACAGGGTTATTCGCATGGCTACACCTTC. Filled out from reference TRBV5-4 and TRBJ1-2, the complete variable domain reads ETGVTQSPTHLIKTRGQQVTLRCSSQSGHNTVSWYQQALGQGPQFIFQYYREEENGRGNFPPRFSGLQFPNYSSELNVNALELDDSALYLCASSWPQGYSHGYTFGSGTRLTVV.

The chain links TRBV2 to TRBJ2-2, with no clear D. Germline CDR1 is SNHLY and CDR2 is FYNNEI. The V gene lost 6 bases and the J gene lost 7 bases, with 6 bases spanning the gap. This CDR3 comprises 11 residues. CDR3 sequence: CASRGSGELFF. Written as DNA, the CDR3 is TGTGCCAGCAGGGGTAGCGGGGAGCTGTTTTTT. Using reference TRBV2 and TRBJ2-2 for the parts outside the CDR3, the full variable domain is EPEVTQTPSHQVTQMGQEVILRCVPISNHLYFYWYRQILGQKVEFLVSFYNNEISEKSEIFDDQFSVERPDGSNFTLKIRSTKLEDSAMYFCASRGSGELFFGEGSRLTVL.

As to this clonotype: This may be a read error, as it is one base from a much larger clone. The chain links TRBV11-2 to TRBJ1-5; no firm D call. Germline V CDR1 and CDR2: SGHAT, FQNNGV. This CDR3 region has 15 residues. V was shortened by 5 bases and J by 1 base, with 12 bases between the two germline ends. DNA for the CDR3: TGTGCCAGCAGCGCAGGTCGGAGCAGCAATCAGCCCCAGCATTTT. This translates into CASSAGRSSNQPQHF.

The chain carries TRBV20-1 and TRBJ1-1, with TRBD1 as a possible D gene (5 bases). With 1 base removed from V and 4 bases from J, the gap between germline ends came to 13 bases. Germline V gene lookup returns CDR1 DFQATT and CDR2 SNEGSKA (reference sequence). The CDR3 totals 14 residues. The CDR3 is CSARGGRNSTEAFF. The DNA of the CDR3 is TGCAGTGCTAGAGGGGGGAGGAATTCCACTGAAGCTTTCTTT.

This clonotype was observed a handful of times. This rearrangement joins TRBV29-1 to TRBJ2-1; D tentatively reads TRBD1 or TRBD2 (5 bases each). From germline, CDR1 is SQVTM and CDR2 ANQGSEA. Trimming left V 6 bases short and J 10 bases short, with 19 bases between. The CDR3 spans 13 residues. The CDR3 loop reads CSVETIQGGEQFF. The CDR3 DNA reads TGCAGCGTCGAGACCATTCAGGGCGGGGAGCAGTTCTTC.

The chain joins TRBV7-6 to TRBJ2-7, with TRBD1 matching over 8 bases. The DNA end is a closer match to TRBJ2-1, so the J assignment may be wrong. Germline V gene data show CDR1 as SGHVS and CDR2 as FNYEAQ. The CDR3 runs to 14 residues. CDR3 sequence: CASSPRDRYNEQFF. The CDR3 DNA is TGTGCCAGCAGCCCCCGGGACAGGTACAATGAGCAGTTCTTC.

This clonotype was seen many times. The chain recombines TRBV29-1 with TRBJ2-3; D gene uncertain. With 6 bases removed from V and 3 bases from J, the gap between germline ends came to 10 bases. The germline gives CDR1 SQVTM, CDR2 ANQGSEA. This CDR3 is built from 12 residues. The CDR3 region is CSVARSTDTQYF. The CDR3 region has the DNA TGCAGCGTCGCGCGGTCGACAGATACGCAGTATTTT.

The rearrangement links TRBV10-3 to TRBJ2-5; 8 bases are a match to TRBD1. V shed 4 bases, J shed 3 bases, and the junction held 10 bases outside the gene matches. CDR3 size: 16 residues. From germline, CDR1 is ENHRY and CDR2 SYGVKD. In DNA form, the CDR3 reads TGTGCCATCAGTGTTGACAGGGGACTCTCAGAAGAGACCCAGTACTTC. Translation gives CAISVDRGLSEETQYF.

This clonotype has a handful of counts. The V gene is TRBV12-3 or TRBV12-4, the J gene TRBJ1-3; TRBD1 matches at 9 bases. The CDR3 is made up of 16 amino acids. Trimming took 5 bases from V and 0 from J; bases not matched to a gene: 5. The CDR3 DNA follows: TGTGCCAGCAGTCCGGGGACAGGGAGCTCTGGAAACACCATATATTTT. Translating it yields CASSPGTGSSGNTIYF.

This chain connects TRBV20-1 to TRBJ1-5; possibly TRBD1 for D (6 bases). The V end lost 3 bases, the J end lost 9 bases, and 15 bases lay between the germline ends. Germline assignment: CDR1 DFQATT and CDR2 SNEGSKA (reference sequence). The CDR3 sequence is 13 residues long. The CDR3 loop is CSARPQGLRPQHF. The CDR3 nucleotides read TGCAGTGCTAGGCCACAGGGTTTGAGGCCCCAGCATTTT.

On this clonotype itself: An end of the junction does not agree with germline; a read error may underlie this. This rearrangement joins TRBV24-1 to TRBJ2-3, with a weak D call TRBD2 (6 bases). The CDR3 sequence is 16 residues long. The germline V gene has CDR1 KGHDR and CDR2 SFDVKD. The CDR3: CATGDPMGGRTDTQYF. The CDR3 nucleotides are TGTGCCACCGGTGATCCGATGGGGGGACGCACAGATACGCAGTATTTT.

The rearrangement uses TRBV12-3 or TRBV12-4 and TRBJ2-3, with TRBD2 identical over 8 bases. J lost 2 bases, V lost 3 bases, and 7 bases had no gene match. This CDR3 has 16 residues. The CDR3 loop is CASSFVAGRNTDTQYF. For the CDR3, the DNA is TGTGCCAGCAGTTTCGTAGCGGGAAGGAACACAGATACGCAGTATTTT.

The rearrangement links TRBV9 to TRBJ1-1; D is uncertain. This CDR3 spans 15 amino acids. V dropped 0 bases and J dropped 0 bases, with 9 bases sitting between them. Germline V gene sequence: CDR1 SGDLS, CDR2 YYNGEE. The CDR3 is CASSVDRAMNTEAFF. In nucleotides, the CDR3 is TGTGCCAGCAGCGTAGATAGGGCCATGAACACTGAAGCTTTCTTT.

The chain has TRBV29-1 and TRBJ1-1; weak D call: TRBD1 (6 bases). The CDR3 is made up of 13 amino acids. Germline CDR1 reads SQVTM; CDR2 reads ANQGSEA. Trimming removed 7 bases from V and 1 base from J, with 13 bases in between. CDR3 residues: CSAAGHQNTEAFF. The CDR3 DNA sequence: TGCAGCGCCGCGGGACACCAGAACACTGAAGCTTTCTTT.

This chain connects TRBV12-3 or TRBV12-4 to TRBJ2-7, with TRBD1 identical over 8 bases. The CDR3 length is 16 residues. The V and J ends lost 7 bases and 8 bases, in that order; junction bases with no gene match: 19. Here the CDR3 reads CASTRTGLSNQPQQYF. CDR3 DNA: TGTGCCAGCACCAGGACAGGGCTTAGCAATCAGCCCCAGCAGTACTTC.

The chain uses TRBV19 and TRBJ2-7; D gene ambiguous. This CDR3 is 16 amino acids long. In germline, CDR1 is LNHDA, CDR2 SQIVND (reference sequence). V gave up 0 bases and J gave up 6 bases, with 18 bases separating them. In DNA form, the CDR3 reads TGTGCCAGTAGTATAGATCCGCGGCATGGCCCTATCGAGCAGTACTTC. It translates to CASSIDPRHGPIEQYF.

J is TRBJ2-5 and V is TRBV7-9; D gene unclear. Germline CDR1 is SEHNR and CDR2 is FQNEAQ (reference sequence). The CDR3 consists of 14 residues. The V and J ends lost 4 bases and 5 bases respectively, with 14 bases between them. The CDR3 sequence is CASSCCLGLETQYF. The CDR3 DNA reads as TGTGCCAGCAGCTGCTGTTTGGGGTTGGAGACCCAGTACTTC.

J is TRBJ2-7 and V is TRBV7-6, with 7 bases fitting TRBD2. J gave up 2 bases and V 5 bases, and 6 bases lay outside the gene matches. This CDR3 contains 14 residues. In germline, CDR1 is SGHVS, CDR2 FNYEAQ. The CDR3 protein is CASSQTSGTYEQYF. The CDR3 nucleotides read TGTGCCAGCAGCCAAACGAGCGGGACCTACGAGCAGTACTTC.

As to this clonotype: Mismatch with germline at one junction end may stem from a read error. V gene TRBV2 combines with J gene TRBJ2-5; D is undetermined. This CDR3 spans 16 amino acids. Germline CDR1 is SNHLY and CDR2 is FYNNEI. CDR3 DNA sequence: TGTGCCAGCAGCCCCAACGGGCGCGGAGATGTGAAGACCCGGTGCTTC. Translating gives CASSPNGRGDVKTRCF.

This chain uses TRBV29-1 with TRBJ2-2, with a weak D call TRBD1 (6 bases). Trimming shortened V by 6 bases and J by 4 bases, and 18 bases separated the two germline ends. The CDR3 spans 15 residues. Germline CDR1 and CDR2: SQVTM and ANQGSEA. The CDR3 DNA is TGCAGCGTCGTCCCAGGACAGCCTAGCACCGGGGAGCTGTTTTTT. Its translation: CSVVPGQPSTGELFF.

The genes are TRBV10-3 and TRBJ1-3; 9 bases are a match to TRBD1. Germline V gene data show CDR1 as ENHRY and CDR2 as SYGVKD. Losses at the gene ends were 2 bases for V and 0 bases for J; bases not matched to a gene: 2. The CDR3 runs to 16 residues. CDR3 nucleotides: TGTGCCATCAGTGAGGAACAGGGGGCCTCTGGAAACACCATATATTTT. This codes for CAISEEQGASGNTIYF.

DNA for the CDR3: TGTGCCAGCAGCTTGTGGGACAGAGAAGCTTTCTTT. Translating it yields CASSLWDREAFF. V usage is TRBV7-2 and J usage is TRBJ1-1; TRBD1 matches at 7 bases. The CDR3 totals 12 residues. J was trimmed by 8 bases and V by 3 bases; bases with no gene match: 3. Germline-derived CDR1 and CDR2 are SGHTA and FQGNSA.

This clonotype was observed a single time. The chain joins TRBV20-1 to TRBJ2-7; D might be TRBD1 (5 bases). This CDR3 is 15 amino acids long. The germline V and J ends were trimmed by 0 bases and 8 bases, with 20 bases remaining between them. Per the germline V gene, CDR1 is DFQATT and CDR2 is SNEGSKA (reference sequence). CDR3: CSARDGQGNQPQQYF. The CDR3 DNA is TGCAGTGCTAGAGATGGGCAGGGCAATCAGCCCCAGCAGTACTTC.

At least ten counts were recorded for this clonotype. The chain is built from TRBV7-2 and TRBJ2-7, with D perhaps given as TRBD1 or TRBD2 (5 bases each). Germline-derived CDR1 and CDR2 are SGHTA and FQGNSA. With 3 bases removed from V and 1 base from J, the gap between germline ends came to 13 bases. The CDR3 loop spans 15 amino acids. The CDR3 region is CASSFRDLPSYEQYF. For the CDR3, the DNA is TGTGCCAGCAGCTTCCGGGACCTACCTTCCTACGAGCAGTACTTC.

In this sample, this clonotype turned up many times. This chain joins TRBV7-3 and TRBJ1-5; unclear D gene. V dropped 4 bases and J dropped 1 base, with 11 bases sitting between them. CDR1 SGHTA and CDR2 FQGTGA come from the germline V gene. The CDR3 runs to 15 residues. The CDR3 sequence: CASSSYVDSNQPQHF. The CDR3 DNA follows: TGTGCCAGCAGCTCTTACGTCGACAGCAATCAGCCCCAGCATTTT.

This chain links TRBV5-6 with TRBJ1-4; D gene uncertain. Deletions cut 3 bases from V and 6 bases from J, with 18 bases between. This CDR3 is built from 16 residues. Germline V gives CDR1 SGHDT, CDR2 YYEEEE. The CDR3 reads CASSSTGNVADEKLFF. CDR3 in DNA: TGTGCCAGCAGCTCCACCGGGAACGTCGCCGATGAAAAACTGTTTTTT. The full variable domain, rest sourced from reference TRBV5-6 and TRBJ1-4, is DAGVTQSPTHLIKTRGQQVTLRCSPKSGHDTVSWYQQALGQGPQFIFQYYEEEERQRGNFPDRFSGHQFPNYSSELNVNALLLGDSALYLCASSSTGNVADEKLFFGSGTQLSVL.

With regard to this clonotype: A much bigger clone sits one base away, suggesting this may be a read error. This chain connects TRBV5-1 to TRBJ1-3; 8 bases line up with TRBD1. CDR3 length: 14 residues. CDR1 is SGHRS and CDR2 is YFSETQ in the germline V gene. The CDR3 loop reads CASSSTGAGNTVYF. In DNA, the CDR3 is TGCGCCAGCAGCTCGACAGGGGCCGGAAACACCGTATATTTT.

About this clonotype itself: Relative to the germline gene, one junction end is altered; a read error may explain this. The J gene is TRBJ2-7, the V gene TRBV5-4; no firm D call. The V gene's germline CDR1 is SGHNT and CDR2 YYREEE (reference sequence). The CDR3 covers 14 residues. In DNA form, the CDR3 reads TGTGCCGGCAGCTTGGTTCCTAGCTCCTACGAGCAGTACTTC. This translates into CAGSLVPSSYEQYF.

Many counts were recorded for this clonotype. The rearrangement links TRBV27 to TRBJ2-2; a weak D match, TRBD1 (7 bases). CDR3 length: 13 amino acids. The germline V gene has CDR1 MNHEY and CDR2 SMNVEV (reference sequence). Trimming cost V 4 bases and J 7 bases, with 10 bases left between them. The CDR3 is CASSSQGGGELFF. As DNA, the CDR3 is TGTGCCAGCAGTTCCCAGGGGGGCGGGGAGCTGTTTTTT.

The rearrangement uses TRBV2 and TRBJ2-7; the D call may be TRBD1 or TRBD2 (5 bases each). V dropped 3 bases and J dropped 0 bases, with 24 bases sitting between them. Germline lookup yields CDR1 SNHLY and CDR2 FYNNEI. The CDR3 consists of 19 residues. The CDR3 here is CASSENIPGPTGSSYEQYF. Written as DNA, the CDR3 is TGTGCCAGCAGTGAGAACATACCGGGACCGACGGGAAGCTCCTACGAGCAGTACTTC.

This clonotype has a count of ten or more. The chain couples TRBV7-9 to TRBJ1-2; 8 bases map to TRBD1. There are 15 residues in the CDR3. The V gene's germline CDR1 is SEHNR and CDR2 FQNEAQ (reference sequence). V dropped 1 base and J dropped 4; count of bases not matched to a gene: 5. CDR3 residues: CASSLEGGQAYGYTF. The CDR3 DNA sequence: TGTGCCAGCAGCTTAGAGGGGGGACAGGCCTATGGCTACACCTTC. Filled out from reference TRBV7-9 and TRBJ1-2, the complete variable domain reads DTGVSQNPRHKITKRGQNVTFRCDPISEHNRLYWYRQTLGQGPEFLTYFQNEAQLEKSRLLSDRFSAERPKGSFSTLEIQRTEQGDSAMYLCASSLEGGQAYGYTFGSGTRLTVV.